Sequencing of this TCR beta chain was carried out in a study of shared clonotypes between healthy human individuals. Across the whole study: The people who gave samples were a couple of women and a few men aged 18 to 49.

Whole-study findings and limits: It was observed that roughly 5.5% of naive CD4 clonotypes were shared across several donors. Even with large depth, rarefaction showed that sorted-subset sequencing was incomplete.

Assay used: immunoSEQ multiplex PCR; TCRdb lists only in-frame clones, some missing. In the table there are 550,000 to 750,000 clones, 95% of which are singletons. Only CD45RO-negative cells positively selected for CCR7 counted as naive CD8 cells, so terminally differentiated effector memory CD45RA+ cells were excluded. Only Caucasian adults living in Nashville, Tennessee served as donors. Germline lookup yields CDR1 LNHDA and CDR2 SQIVND (reference sequence). The V gene end was trimmed by 5 bases and the J gene end by 0 bases; junction bases not matched to a gene: 4. The CDR3 has 15 amino acids. A note on this clone: The antigen is unknown.

The source is a woman in her 30s in good health. Sequencing input: naive CD8+ T cells sorted from blood. The chain has TRBV19 and TRBJ2-1; 7 bases match TRBD2. In DNA, the CDR3 is TGTGCCAGTAGTCTAGCGGAAACCTCCTACAATGAGCAGTTCTTC. Translated: CASSLAETSYNEQFF.